This TCR beta chain is from a study of blood T cell repertoires in COVID-19. The repertoire was sequenced with immunoSEQ multiplex PCR; TCRdb's copy has only in-frame clones and lacks some. Of 40,000 to 55,000 clones listed, roughly 87% are singletons. Germline V CDR1 and CDR2: GTSNPN, SVGIG (reference sequence). V dropped 4 bases and J dropped 2 bases, with 14 bases sitting between them. The CDR3 is made up of 14 amino acids. This rearrangement joins TRBV30 to TRBJ1-1; D perhaps matches TRBD1 (6 bases). Sequenced sample: peripheral blood. The TCR comes from a man aged 50-59 years with active COVID-19. CDR3 protein: CAWKGGVGNTEAFF. The CDR3, as DNA: TGTGCCTGGAAAGGGGGGGTGGGCAACACTGAAGCTTTCTTT.